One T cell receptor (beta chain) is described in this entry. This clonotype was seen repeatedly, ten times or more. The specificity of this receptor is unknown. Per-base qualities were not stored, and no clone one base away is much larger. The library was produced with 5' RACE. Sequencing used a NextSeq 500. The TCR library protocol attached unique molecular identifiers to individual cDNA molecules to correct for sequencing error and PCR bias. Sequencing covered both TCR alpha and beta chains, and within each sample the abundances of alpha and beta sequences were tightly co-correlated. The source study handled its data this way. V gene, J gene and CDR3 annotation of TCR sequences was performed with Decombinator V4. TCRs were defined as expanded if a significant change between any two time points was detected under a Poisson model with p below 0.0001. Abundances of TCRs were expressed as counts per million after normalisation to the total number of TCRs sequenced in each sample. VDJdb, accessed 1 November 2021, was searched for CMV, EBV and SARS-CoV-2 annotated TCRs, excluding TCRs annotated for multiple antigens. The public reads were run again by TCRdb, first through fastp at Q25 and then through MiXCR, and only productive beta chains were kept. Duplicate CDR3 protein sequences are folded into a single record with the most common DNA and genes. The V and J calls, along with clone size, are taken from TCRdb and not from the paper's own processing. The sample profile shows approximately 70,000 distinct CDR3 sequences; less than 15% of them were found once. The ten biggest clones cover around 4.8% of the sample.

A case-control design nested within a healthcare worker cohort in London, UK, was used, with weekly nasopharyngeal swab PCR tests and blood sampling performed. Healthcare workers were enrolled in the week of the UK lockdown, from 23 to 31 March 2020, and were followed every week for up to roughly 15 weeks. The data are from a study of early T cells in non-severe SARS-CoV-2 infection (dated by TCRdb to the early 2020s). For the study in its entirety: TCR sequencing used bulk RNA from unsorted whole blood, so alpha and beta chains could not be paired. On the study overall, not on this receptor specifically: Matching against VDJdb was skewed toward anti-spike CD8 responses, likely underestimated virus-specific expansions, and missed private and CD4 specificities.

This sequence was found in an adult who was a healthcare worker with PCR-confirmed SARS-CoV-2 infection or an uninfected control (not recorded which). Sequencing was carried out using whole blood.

The CDR3 amino acid sequence is: CASSQNGVDEQFF. The DNA is TGTGCCAGCAGCCAAAATGGGGTCGATGAGCAGTTCTTC. The rearranged segments are TRBV7-6 and TRBJ2-1; confidence is insufficient to name the D gene. Counted from cysteine to phenylalanine, this CDR3 has 13 amino acids. Left in the record is the CDR3 DNA by itself, 39 bases read in frame from the first base. CDR1 is given as SGHVS and CDR2 as FNYEAQ, both from the germline V gene. The junction shows trimming of 5 bases on V and 8 bases on J, plus 13 bases between the germline ends.